The rows below give T cell receptor beta chains drawn from one sample of a study of cytomegalovirus exposure and HLA in healthy donors. Using immunoSEQ multiplex PCR, the repertoire was profiled, and TCRdb retains in-frame clones only, with some absent. The data show fewer than 120,000 clones, roughly nine tenths seen once. The sample consisted of PBMCs. The receptor set was obtained from a woman aged 18-29 years in good health and CMV-seronegative. Each CDR3 is given with its conserved first and last residue. A D gene is named only where the DNA matches it firmly. Rows may omit the clone size; those that give it use once, few, many or a size class.

v_gene,d_gene,len,j_gene,abundance,CDR3aa,CDR3nt
TRBV28,.,14,TRBJ1-5,few,CASSPAGGNQPQHF,TGTGCCAGCAGTCCCGCGGGCGGCAATCAGCCCCAGCATTTT
TRBV5-5,TRBD2,15,TRBJ2-7,.,CASSSAGTSSAEQYF,TGTGCCAGCAGCTCCGCCGGGACTAGCTCGGCCGAGCAGTACTTC
TRBV27,.,15,TRBJ1-4,.,CASSSGTGKQQKLFF,TGTGCCAGCAGTTCCGGAACGGGGAAGCAGCAAAAACTGTTTTTT
TRBV6-4,TRBD2,15,TRBJ2-2,few,CASKREGGDTGELFF,TGTGCCAGCAAGAGGGAGGGAGGGGACACCGGGGAGCTGTTTTTT
TRBV19,.,15,TRBJ1-5,.,CASTVGQGSNQPQHF,TGTGCCAGTACGGTCGGGCAGGGCAGCAATCAGCCCCAGCATTTT
TRBV9,.,18,TRBJ1-2,once,CASSAARLRGKESYGYTF,TGTGCCAGCAGCGCCGCGCGCCTGCGGGGGAAGGAGAGTTATGGCTACACCTTC
TRBV5-1,.,13,TRBJ2-7,few,CASSLEFGTGSYF,.
TRBV7-9,TRBD2,18,TRBJ2-3,.,CASSLGRERLFRTDTQYF,TGTGCCAGCAGCTTAGGGCGGGAGAGACTTTTCAGGACAGATACGCAGTATTTT
TRBV7-9,TRBD1,15,TRBJ1-5,.,CASSSGQGSNQPQHF,TGTGCCAGCAGCTCGGGACAGGGGAGCAATCAGCCCCAGCATTTT
TRBV9,.,19,TRBJ1-2,.,CASSDPRAKHGVINYGYTF,TGTGCCAGCAGCGATCCTAGAGCGAAACATGGCGTTATTAACTATGGCTACACCTTC
TRBV28,.,13,TRBJ2-7,.,CASRAGTLDEQYF,TGTGCCAGCAGGGCCGGGACACTGGACGAGCAGTACTTC
TRBV4-1,.,14,TRBJ1-1,.,CASSQDPGESEAFF,TGCGCCAGCAGCCAAGATCCGGGTGAGTCTGAAGCTTTCTTT
TRBV15,TRBD1,16,TRBJ1-4,.,CATSSSTQGAHEKLFF,TGTGCCACCAGCAGTTCCACCCAGGGGGCGCATGAAAAACTGTTTTTT
TRBV14,TRBD2,15,TRBJ2-7,.,CASSLLGGFSYEQYF,TGTGCCAGCAGCCTTTTGGGGGGGTTCTCCTACGAGCAGTACTTC
TRBV19,.,13,TRBJ2-7,.,CASSPGLSYEQYF,TGTGCCAGTAGCCCGGGTCTCTCCTACGAGCAGTACTTC
TRBV5-1,.,16,TRBJ2-3,.,CASSLVGGTVGDTQYF,TGCGCCAGCAGCTTGGTAGGAGGGACAGTCGGCGATACGCAGTATTTT
TRBV7-2,.,13,TRBJ1-5,.,CASGGGSNQPQHF,TGTGCCAGCGGTGGAGGAAGCAATCAGCCCCAGCATTTT
TRBV6-1,.,15,TRBJ2-3,.,CASKETGSFTDTQYF,TGTGCCAGCAAAGAGACAGGCTCTTTCACAGATACGCAGTATTTT
TRBV5-1,.,14,TRBJ2-7,.,CASSLNSFSYEQYF,TGCGCCAGCAGCTTGAATTCTTTCTCCTACGAGCAGTACTTC
TRBV7-3,.,15,TRBJ1-5,.,CASSLMGGSNQPQHF,TGTGCCAGCAGCTTAATGGGAGGAAGCAATCAGCCCCAGCATTTT
TRBV19,TRBD1,15,TRBJ1-5,.,CATGQGLWGNQPQHF,TGTGCCACCGGACAGGGCCTTTGGGGCAATCAGCCCCAGCATTTT
TRBV15,.,13,TRBJ2-7,.,CATSRDRVEEQYF,TGTGCCACCAGCAGAGACAGGGTTGAGGAGCAGTACTTC
TRBV27,.,14,TRBJ1-4,.,CASSLGKRGEKLFF,TGTGCCAGCAGTTTGGGGAAAAGGGGAGAAAAACTGTTTTTT
TRBV5-1,.,15,TRBJ1-1,.,CASSLDRQDYTEAFF,TGCGCCAGCAGCTTGGATCGACAGGATTACACTGAAGCTTTCTTT
TRBV4-1,.,15,TRBJ2-1,once,CASSDGGRSYNEQFF,TGCGCCAGCAGCGACGGAGGCAGATCCTACAATGAGCAGTTCTTC
TRBV10-1,.,13,TRBJ2-7,.,CASSESGVYEQYF,TGCGCCAGCAGTGAGTCAGGGGTCTACGAGCAGTACTTC
TRBV11-2,TRBD1,14,TRBJ2-7,.,CASSSGTGMGEQYF,TGTGCCAGCAGCTCCGGGACAGGGATGGGCGAGCAGTACTTC